Presented here are 27 T cell receptor beta chains from one specimen sequenced in a study of cytomegalovirus exposure and HLA in healthy donors. Profiling relied on immunoSEQ multiplex PCR, and the TCRdb table lists in-frame clones only, not all of them. The data show roughly 120,000 clones, about 93% seen once. Sequencing input: PBMCs. The receptors come from a woman younger than 35 in good health and CMV-seronegative.

This clone was seen only once. The gene calls are TRBV5-6 and TRBJ2-1; the match to TRBD2 covers 11 bases. This CDR3 spans 14 amino acids. Per germline, CDR1 SGHDT and CDR2 YYEEEE. J gave up 7 bases and V 4 bases, and 4 bases lay outside the gene matches. Here the CDR3 DNA reads TGTGCCAGCAGCACCGGACTAGCGGGTAATGAGCAGTTCTTC. It is translated as CASSTGLAGNEQFF.

The gene calls are TRBV2 and TRBJ1-4, with 8 bases fitting TRBD1. The CDR3 runs to 15 residues. J lost 8 bases, V lost 3 bases, and 8 bases had no gene match. CDR1 and CDR2 (germline): SNHLY, FYNNEI. The CDR3 spells CASSDIQGVVEKLFF. CDR3 nucleotide sequence: TGTGCCAGCAGTGACATACAGGGGGTCGTCGAAAAACTGTTTTTT. The complete variable domain, with remaining parts taken from reference TRBV2 and TRBJ1-4, reads EPEVTQTPSHQVTQMGQEVILRCVPISNHLYFYWYRQILGQKVEFLVSFYNNEISEKSEIFDDQFSVERPDGSNFTLKIRSTKLEDSAMYFCASSDIQGVVEKLFFGSGTQLSVL.

This clone was seen more than once but under ten times. The chain employs TRBV19 and TRBJ1-5; the D gene is possibly TRBD1 (6 bases). Trimming shortened V by 0 bases and J by 16 bases, and 19 bases separated the two germline ends. The germline V gene encodes CDR1 LNHDA and CDR2 SQIVND (reference sequence). The CDR3 extends over 14 amino acids. This CDR3 reads CASSIEQGPKEVHF. The CDR3 DNA reads TGTGCCAGTAGTATAGAGCAGGGGCCCAAAGAAGTACATTTT. The full variable domain, completed using reference TRBV19 and TRBJ1-5, is DGGITQSPKYLFRKEGQNVTLSCEQNLNHDAMYWYRQDPGQGLRLIYYSQIVNDFQKGDIAEGYSVSREKKESFPLTVTSAQKNPTAFYLCASSIEQGPKEVHFGDGTRLSIL.

This chain connects TRBV5-8 to TRBJ2-3; 7 positions match TRBD1. Germline CDR1 and CDR2: SGHTS and YDEGEE. The CDR3 runs 15 residues. After removal of 4 bases from V and 0 bases from J, the junction contained 5 bases not matched to a gene. CDR3 amino acids: CASSPGTASTDTQYF. The CDR3 nucleotides read TGTGCCAGCAGCCCCGGGACAGCCAGCACAGATACGCAGTATTTT.

The chain is built from TRBV5-6 and TRBJ1-1; possible D gene TRBD1, 5 bases. Trimming removed 4 bases at V and 5 bases at J, with 21 bases between. Germline V gene sequence: CDR1 SGHDT, CDR2 YYEEEE. This CDR3 spans 16 amino acids. CDR3 in DNA: TGTGCCAGCAGCACGAGTCGATGGGGGGAAGGTACTGAAGCTTTCTTT. This sequence encodes CASSTSRWGEGTEAFF.

The gene calls are TRBV19 and TRBJ1-1; D ambiguous. Deletions cut 1 base from V and 5 bases from J, with 8 bases between. The CDR3 runs to 13 residues. Germline lookup yields CDR1 LNHDA and CDR2 SQIVND (reference sequence). This chain's CDR3 is CASSIGLETEAFF. The CDR3 DNA reads TGTGCCAGTAGTATAGGGTTAGAGACTGAAGCTTTCTTT.

This sequence joins TRBV4-1 and TRBJ2-3; 11 bases map to TRBD2. CDR1 and CDR2 from the germline V gene are MGHRA and YSYEKL. With 4 bases clipped from V and 5 bases from J, the junction kept 8 bases outside the gene matches. CDR3 length: 16 amino acids. The CDR3 sequence: CASSLIAGGSGDTQYF. For the CDR3, the DNA is TGCGCCAGCAGCCTAATAGCGGGAGGGTCCGGAGATACGCAGTATTTT.

The V gene is TRBV6-5, the J gene TRBJ1-1; D may be TRBD1 (5 bases). With 0 bases removed from V and 4 bases from J, the gap between germline ends came to 15 bases. The germline V gene encodes CDR1 MNHEY and CDR2 SVGAGI. The CDR3 sequence is 16 residues long. CDR3 protein: CASSYSSMGGGTEAFF. The CDR3 DNA reads TGTGCCAGCAGTTACTCGTCTATGGGGGGAGGCACTGAAGCTTTCTTT.

V gene TRBV27 combines with J gene TRBJ2-7; D might be TRBD1 (5 bases). The ends were cut back, 6 bases at V and 3 bases at J, with 12 bases in the middle. Germline loops: CDR1 MNHEY, CDR2 SMNVEV (reference sequence). The CDR3 runs to 13 residues. CDR3: CASRRDSRYEQYF. The CDR3 coding sequence is TGTGCCAGCAGAAGAGACAGCCGCTACGAGCAGTACTTC.

The V and J genes are TRBV28 and TRBJ1-5; D is perhaps TRBD1 (5 bases). V gave up 6 bases and J gave up 4 bases, with 7 bases separating them. The germline V gene has CDR1 MDHEN and CDR2 SYDVKM. The CDR3 totals 12 residues. CDR3 in amino acids: CASREGNQPQHF. CDR3 bases: TGTGCCAGCAGGGAGGGGAATCAGCCCCAGCATTTT.

V gene TRBV18 combines with J gene TRBJ2-1, with 8 positions matching TRBD1. CDR1 is KGHSH and CDR2 is LQKENI in the germline V gene. The CDR3 is made up of 15 amino acids. The J segment lost 2 bases and the V segment lost 6 bases, leaving 6 bases of the junction unmatched. The CDR3 protein is CASSDRTGPYNEQFF. CDR3 sequence (DNA): TGTGCCAGCTCGGACCGGACAGGGCCCTACAATGAGCAGTTCTTC.

The chain joins TRBV15 to TRBJ1-1; D ambiguous. The CDR3 runs 12 residues. In germline, CDR1 is LNHNV, CDR2 YYDKDF (reference sequence). V dropped 0 bases and J dropped 11 bases, with 10 bases sitting between them. Here the CDR3 reads CATSRDHEAAFF. The CDR3 coding sequence is TGTGCCACCAGCAGAGATCATGAGGCCGCTTTCTTT.

The sample holds one count of this clone. This rearrangement joins TRBV30 to TRBJ2-1; maybe TRBD1 (5 bases). Trimming shortened V by 0 bases and J by 8 bases, and 17 bases separated the two germline ends. The CDR3 totals 15 residues. The V gene's germline CDR1 is GTSNPN and CDR2 SVGIG (reference sequence). The CDR3 loop is CAWSVGQAAKDEQFF. The CDR3 coding sequence is TGTGCCTGGAGTGTGGGGCAGGCGGCGAAGGATGAGCAGTTCTTC.

The chain links TRBV28 to TRBJ2-1; 11 nucleotides agree with TRBD2. Germline CDR1 is MDHEN and CDR2 is SYDVKM. The CDR3 loop spans 16 amino acids. V lost 8 bases and J lost 4; bases outside the gene matches: 10. The CDR3 is CASRTWRTSGYNEQFF. CDR3 in DNA: TGTGCCAGCCGAACTTGGAGGACTAGCGGGTACAATGAGCAGTTCTTC.

V usage is TRBV5-1 and J usage is TRBJ1-2; the match to TRBD1 covers 9 bases. The germline gives CDR1 SGHRS, CDR2 YFSETQ. CDR3 length: 17 residues. The J segment lost 8 bases and the V segment lost 5 bases, leaving 19 bases of the junction unmatched. CDR3 region: CASSLRGQGALSMGYTF. The CDR3 DNA reads as TGCGCCAGCAGTCTGAGGGGACAGGGCGCTTTATCGATGGGCTACACCTTC.

J is TRBJ1-1 and V is TRBV6-6; no clear D. This CDR3 spans 14 amino acids. V was shortened by 4 bases and J by 0 bases, with 9 bases between the two germline ends. Germline V gene data show CDR1 as MNHNY and CDR2 as SVGAGI (reference sequence). The CDR3 here is CASSFFQVNTEAFF. In DNA, the CDR3 is TGTGCCAGCAGTTTCTTCCAGGTGAACACTGAAGCTTTCTTT.

Concerning this clone itself: The DNA is omitted, as the CDR3 cannot be located on it reliably, and the CDR3 follows TCRdb's listing. The chain recombines TRBV29-1 with TRBJ2-4; TRBD1 is the table's D call and was not checked against the DNA. Germline values: CDR1 SQVTM, CDR2 ANQGSEA. Termini included, the CDR3 measures 15 amino acids. The CDR3 sequence is CSVELSLGHWNIQYF.

The V and J genes are TRBV30 and TRBJ1-5; D is possibly TRBD1 (5 bases). V gave up 1 base and J gave up 2 bases, with 9 bases separating them. The germline V gene encodes CDR1 GTSNPN and CDR2 SVGIG (reference sequence). The CDR3 totals 14 residues. The CDR3 loop reads CAWSEGVGNQPQHF. The CDR3 nucleotides read TGTGCCTGGAGTGAAGGGGTCGGCAATCAGCCCCAGCATTTT.

This clone was detected once. The J gene is TRBJ2-7, the V gene TRBV28, with a possible D match to TRBD1 (6 bases). Trimming cost V 2 bases and J 0 bases, with 14 bases left between them. CDR3 length: 16 amino acids. Germline CDR1 MDHEN, CDR2 SYDVKM. This chain's CDR3 is CASSLRGTTYSYEQYF. CDR3 DNA: TGTGCCAGCAGTTTAAGAGGGACAACTTACTCCTACGAGCAGTACTTC.

The V and J genes are TRBV29-1 and TRBJ2-7; weak D call: TRBD2 (5 bases). Trimming took off 7 bases at V and 5 bases at J, with 9 bases between the two ends. This CDR3 comprises 10 residues. Germline-derived CDR1 and CDR2 are SQVTM and ANQGSEA. The CDR3 coding sequence is TGCAGCGCAGGACTCGACGAGCAGTACTTC. It yields the protein CSAGLDEQYF.

This clone was counted a single time. The V call is TRBV9, the J call TRBJ2-1; 12 positions match TRBD2. After removal of 2 bases from V and 0 bases from J, the junction contained 3 bases not matched to a gene. CDR3 length equals 17 residues. Germline values: CDR1 SGDLS, CDR2 YYNGEE. The CDR3 DNA reads as TGTGCCAGCAGCGTCACTAGCGGGGGGAGCTCCTACAATGAGCAGTTCTTC. Translating gives CASSVTSGGSSYNEQFF.

The J gene is TRBJ1-1, the V gene TRBV27; tentatively, D is TRBD1 (6 bases). The CDR3 covers 15 residues. Germline V CDR1 and CDR2: MNHEY, SMNVEV (reference sequence). Deletions cut 3 bases from V and 4 bases from J, with 15 bases between. The CDR3 nucleotides read TGTGCCAGCAGTTTGGTCATGGCAGGGGCCACTGAAGCTTTCTTT. Its protein product is CASSLVMAGATEAFF.

This chain links TRBV5-4 with TRBJ2-7, with 7 bases aligning to TRBD1. With V trimmed by 3 bases and J by 2 bases, 5 bases remained unmatched. In germline, CDR1 is SGHNT, CDR2 YYREEE (reference sequence). CDR3 length: 14 amino acids. The CDR3 DNA is TGTGCCAGCAGCTCGACAGGGAAAGCCTACGAGCAGTACTTC. It is translated as CASSSTGKAYEQYF. Using reference TRBV5-4 and TRBJ2-7 for the parts outside the CDR3, the full variable domain is ETGVTQSPTHLIKTRGQQVTLRCSSQSGHNTVSWYQQALGQGPQFIFQYYREEENGRGNFPPRFSGLQFPNYSSELNVNALELDDSALYLCASSSTGKAYEQYFGPGTRLTVT.

The chain links TRBV29-1 to TRBJ1-1; D is unresolved. V lost 5 bases, J lost 2 bases, and 9 bases lay in between. The germline V gene encodes CDR1 SQVTM and CDR2 ANQGSEA. CDR3 length: 12 residues. The CDR3 nucleotides are TGCAGCGTTCACAGCTATAACACTGAAGCTTTCTTT. Residues: CSVHSYNTEAFF.

The V and J genes are TRBV7-8 and TRBJ1-2; 7 bases map to TRBD1. Trimming at V came to 1 base and at J to 5 bases, leaving 1 base not matched to a gene. The CDR3 runs 13 residues. From germline, CDR1 is SGHVS and CDR2 FQNEAQ. In nucleotides, the CDR3 is TGTGCCAGCAGCTTAGGGGACAGTTATGGCTACACCTTC. The encoded protein is CASSLGDSYGYTF.

This clone was found once. The gene calls are TRBV4-1 and TRBJ1-2; TRBD1 might be the D (5 bases). Germline assignment: CDR1 MGHRA and CDR2 YSYEKL. V lost 0 bases and J 5 bases, leaving 10 bases between the germline ends. The CDR3 is 14 amino acids. The CDR3 DNA follows: TGCGCCAGCAGCCAAGATACAGGAACTTATGGCTACACCTTC. Translation: CASSQDTGTYGYTF.

The chain links TRBV5-1 to TRBJ2-7, with D perhaps matching TRBD2 (6 bases). Germline V CDR1 and CDR2: SGHRS, YFSETQ. V was cut by 2 bases and J by 1 base, with 10 bases left in between. The CDR3 runs to 14 residues. This chain's CDR3 is CASSFGGRSYEQYF. DNA of the CDR3: TGCGCCAGCAGCTTCGGAGGGCGATCCTACGAGCAGTACTTC.